This T cell receptor (beta chain) was sequenced in a study of CD8 T cells in ankylosing spondylitis. Points from the study as a whole: In ankylosing spondylitis patients, matched synovial fluid reportedly showed significant enrichment of disease-linked clones. What appeared characteristic of ankylosing spondylitis blood was a TCR beta motif of eight highly homologous variants. Certain motif variants had earlier appeared in reactive arthritis synovial fluid and blood. A CD8+ phenotype characterized the disease-linked clones, which were relatively rare in peripheral blood.

Germline CDR1 DFQATT, CDR2 SNEGSKA (reference sequence). CDR3 length: 14 residues. V lost 6 bases, J lost 7 bases, and 14 bases stayed unmatched. Generation of TCR beta libraries employed quantitative 5'-RACE incorporating molecular barcodes. TCRdb used MiXCR to reprocess the 5' RACE reads, holding one entry per CDR3 protein. This sample carries more than 650,000 distinct CDR3 sequences, approximately 12% of them seen once, and the ten largest clones take 0.45% to 0.6%. There are a few counts of this clonotype. Its matching antigen is unknown. Sequenced material: blood, either unsorted or a sorted T cell fraction (not recorded which). This receptor was obtained from a male donor with ankylosing spondylitis. The chain joins TRBV20-1 to TRBJ2-7; 8 bases are shared with TRBD2. For the CDR3, the DNA is TGCAGTGCCCATTTTTTCGGGACTAGGGGTGAGCAGTACTTC. This translates into CSAHFFGTRGEQYF.